A selection of T cell receptor beta chains follows, all from one sample in a study of cytomegalovirus exposure and HLA in healthy donors. Method: immunoSEQ multiplex PCR; TCRdb's copy keeps in-frame clones and lacks some. The sample carries over 200,000 clones, about 86% recorded once. Specimen: PBMCs. The receptors derive from a woman under 30 in good health and CMV-seronegative. The CDR3 runs from the conserved cysteine through the conserved F or W. A D gene is named only where the DNA matches it firmly. Clone size is not always given. Where it is, it says once, few, many or a class for expanded clones.

d_call	clone_size	v_call	j_call	cdr3_aa	cdr3_nt
TRBD1	NA	TRBV4-1	TRBJ2-2	CASSPFRRQGLTGELFF	TGCGCCAGCAGTCCCTTTCGGCGACAGGGTCTCACCGGGGAGCTGTTTTTT
TRBD1	once	TRBV9	TRBJ1-3	CASSILTGGLNSGNTIYF	TGTGCCAGCAGCATACTGACAGGGGGATTGAACTCTGGAAACACCATATATTTT
TRBD2	once	TRBV9	TRBJ2-1	CASSDGTKNEQFF	TGTGCCAGCAGCGACGGGACTAAAAATGAGCAGTTCTTC
TRBD2	NA	TRBV4-2	TRBJ2-7	CASSQGTSGAYEQYF	TGTGCCAGCAGCCAGGGTACTAGCGGGGCCTACGAGCAGTACTTC
NA	few	TRBV9	TRBJ1-3	CASSVDRGNTIYF	TGTGCCAGCAGCGTCGACAGGGGAAACACCATATATTTT
NA	NA	TRBV7-2	TRBJ1-2	CASSLVAAVYGYTF	TGTGCCAGCAGCTTAGTGGCCGCCGTCTATGGCTACACCTTC
NA	NA	TRBV5-6	TRBJ1-2	CASSPAGGDYGYTF	TGTGCCAGCAGCCCGGCCGGCGGGGACTATGGCTACACCTTC
NA	NA	TRBV13	TRBJ1-1	CASSSTPGRTEAFF	TGTGCCAGCAGCTCCACTCCAGGGAGGACTGAAGCTTTCTTT
NA	once	TRBV28	TRBJ2-7	CASSPGTVFSASYEQYF	TGTGCCAGCAGTCCCGGGACTGTCTTCTCCGCCTCCTACGAGCAGTACTTC
NA	few	TRBV29-1	TRBJ2-2	CSVESGVPGELFF	TGCAGCGTTGAGTCCGGGGTTCCCGGGGAGCTGTTTTTT
NA	few	TRBV27	TRBJ1-2	CASSLRGAYGYTF	TGTGCCAGCAGTTTACGGGGGGCCTATGGCTACACCTTC
NA	NA	TRBV4-1	TRBJ1-3	CASSHSGNSGNTIYF	TGCGCCAGCAGCCATTCCGGGAACTCTGGAAACACCATATATTTT
TRBD1	NA	TRBV19	TRBJ1-2	CASSPFRDRGEFDGYTF	TGTGCCAGTAGTCCCTTCCGAGACAGGGGTGAGTTCGACGGCTACACCTTC
NA	NA	TRBV30	TRBJ2-2	CAWSVPLGNTGELFF	TGTGCCTGGAGTGTCCCGCTAGGAAACACCGGGGAGCTGTTTTTT
NA	NA	TRBV7-8	TRBJ1-2	CASSFDSDYGYTF	TGTGCCAGCAGCTTCGACAGTGATTATGGCTACACCTTC
TRBD1	NA	TRBV6-6	TRBJ1-5	CASRMRQGHQPQHF	TGTGCCAGCAGGATGCGACAGGGTCATCAGCCCCAGCATTTT
NA	NA	TRBV2	TRBJ2-7	CASTVSSVTYEQYF	TGTGCCAGCACGGTGTCTAGTGTTACCTACGAGCAGTACTTC
NA	few	TRBV9	TRBJ1-5	CASSADFDQPQHF	TGTGCCAGCAGCGCCGACTTTGATCAGCCCCAGCATTTT
TRBD1	few	TRBV7-9	TRBJ1-4	CASSAGTGFKKLFF	TGTGCCAGCAGCGCAGGGACAGGATTCAAAAAACTGTTTTTT
NA	NA	TRBV5-6	TRBJ1-2	CASRLEGAARLRYTF	TGTGCCAGCAGACTCGAAGGGGCAGCGCGTCTACGCTACACCTTC
NA	NA	TRBV28	TRBJ1-2	CASSLLQGYYGYTF	TGTGCCAGCAGTCTCCTACAGGGCTACTATGGCTACACCTTC
TRBD2	NA	TRBV4-1	TRBJ2-1	CASSQVPPASGRFDNEQFF	TGCGCCAGCAGCCAAGTCCCCCCCGCTAGCGGGAGATTTGACAATGAGCAGTTCTTC
NA	few	TRBV28	TRBJ1-5	CASSPLDPPRQPQHF	TGTGCCAGCAGCCCTCTAGATCCCCCACGGCAGCCCCAGCATTTT
TRBD2	NA	TRBV28	TRBJ2-7	CASSFAGVNYEQYF	TGTGCCAGCAGTTTCGCGGGAGTGAACTACGAGCAGTACTTC
TRBD2	NA	TRBV13	TRBJ2-1	CASSPPGGGSYNEQFF	TGTGCCAGCAGCCCCCCGGGGGGAGGGTCCTACAATGAGCAGTTCTTC
NA	NA	TRBV20-1	TRBJ2-7	CSARSGYEQYF	TGCAGTGCGCGTAGCGGCTACGAGCAGTACTTC
TRBD1	NA	TRBV30	TRBJ2-7	CAWNRGPYEQYF	TGTGCCTGGAATAGGGGGCCCTACGAGCAGTACTTC
NA	NA	TRBV6-1	TRBJ1-5	CASSDLTVQPQHF	TGTGCCAGCAGTGACCTTACGGTTCAGCCCCAGCATTTT
NA	NA	TRBV2	TRBJ2-1	CASREGRSYNEQFF	TGTGCCAGCAGGGAGGGGAGGTCCTACAATGAGCAGTTCTTC
NA	NA	TRBV6-1	TRBJ2-2	CASSRDSNTGELFF	TGTGCCAGCAGTAGGGACTCGAACACCGGGGAGCTGTTTTTT
NA	NA	TRBV28	TRBJ2-3	CASSPWGVTQYF	TGTGCCAGCAGCCCCTGGGGGGTTACGCAGTATTTT
NA	NA	TRBV5-6	TRBJ2-2	CASSDTSSAGELFF	TGTGCCAGCAGCGACACTAGCTCCGCCGGGGAGCTGTTTTTT
TRBD2	NA	TRBV7-2	TRBJ2-5	CASSGTSGDFETQYF	TGTGCCAGCAGTGGGACTAGCGGAGATTTTGAGACCCAGTACTTC
NA	NA	TRBV28	TRBJ2-1	CASSLGLPGRGEQFF	TGTGCCAGCAGTTTAGGGCTACCGGGGCGGGGTGAGCAGTTCTTC
NA	NA	TRBV19	TRBJ2-3	CASSRSGYTDTQYF	TGTGCCAGTAGTCGTAGCGGTTACACAGATACGCAGTATTTT
NA	NA	TRBV7-9	TRBJ2-3	CASSLRADGTDTQYF	TGTGCCAGCAGCTTACGAGCGGACGGCACAGATACGCAGTATTTT
NA	NA	TRBV9	TRBJ2-3	CASSVGAVSTDTQYF	TGTGCCAGCAGCGTAGGAGCGGTGAGCACAGATACGCAGTATTTT
NA	NA	TRBV27	TRBJ2-1	CASSGGTSDKGNEQFF	TGTGCCAGCAGTGGCGGGACGTCGGATAAGGGGAATGAGCAGTTCTTC
TRBD1	NA	TRBV2	TRBJ1-2	CASSSHPGGGYGYTF	TGTGCCAGCAGCTCCCATCCAGGGGGCGGCTATGGCTACACCTTC
NA	once	TRBV5-5	TRBJ1-1	CASSLMMSTEAFF	TGTGCCAGCAGCTTAATGATGAGCACTGAAGCTTTCTTT
TRBD1	NA	TRBV6-5	TRBJ2-6	CASSQTGDGANVLTF	TGTGCCAGCAGTCAAACAGGGGATGGGGCCAACGTCCTGACTTTC
TRBD1	NA	TRBV18	TRBJ2-7	CASSPTGGFHEQYF	TGTGCCAGCTCACCCACAGGGGGCTTCCACGAGCAGTACTTC